This TCR beta chain was found in a study of T cell repertoires in cytomegalovirus infection. Points from the study as a whole: In two of eight donors, the top clonotype was HLA-C-restricted CMV-specific.

Worth noting for this clonotype: Its specificity is unknown.

TCRdb processed the reads anew with MiXCR; each CDR3 protein has one entry. The data contain roughly 990,000 distinct CDR3 sequences, roughly 31% of them singletons. The CDR3 length is 15 residues. The V gene's germline CDR1 is LGHDT and CDR2 YNNKEL (reference sequence). Trimming left V 8 bases short and J 4 bases short, with 20 bases between. The chain is built from TRBV3-1 and TRBJ1-2; D might be TRBD1 (6 bases). The origin of this receptor is a human donor in good health (CMV status not recorded). Some clones in this sample may be carry-over from other donors' samples. The source was cultured CD8+ T cells from PBMCs, collected from culture after CMV antigen stimulation. The CDR3 reads CASAFGKGGGYGYTF. Written as DNA, the CDR3 is TGTGCCAGCGCTTTCGGAAAGGGGGGAGGCTATGGCTACACCTTC.